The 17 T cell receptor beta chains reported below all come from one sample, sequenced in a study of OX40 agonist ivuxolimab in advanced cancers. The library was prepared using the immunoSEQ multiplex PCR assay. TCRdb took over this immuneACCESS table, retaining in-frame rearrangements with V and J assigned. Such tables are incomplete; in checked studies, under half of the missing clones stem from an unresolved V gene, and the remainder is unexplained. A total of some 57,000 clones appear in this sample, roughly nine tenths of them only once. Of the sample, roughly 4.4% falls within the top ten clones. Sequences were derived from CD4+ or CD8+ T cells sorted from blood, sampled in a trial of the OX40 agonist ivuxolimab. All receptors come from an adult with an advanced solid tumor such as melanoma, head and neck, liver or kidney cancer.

The CDR3 region has the DNA TGCGCCAGCGGCCGGGCGAATGAAAAACTGTTTTTT. Protein: CASGRANEKLFF. The chain is built from TRBV10-1 and TRBJ1-4; D not resolved. The CDR3 length is 12 residues. Germline V gives CDR1 WNHNN, CDR2 SYGVQD (reference sequence). The V end lost 8 bases, the J end lost 5 bases, and 9 bases lay between the germline ends.

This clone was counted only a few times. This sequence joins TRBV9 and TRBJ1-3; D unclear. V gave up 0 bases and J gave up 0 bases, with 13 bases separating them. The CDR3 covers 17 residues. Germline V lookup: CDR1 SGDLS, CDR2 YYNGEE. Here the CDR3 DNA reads TGTGCCAGCAGCGTAGCCTCAGCAGCTTACTCTGGAAACACCATATATTTT. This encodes CASSVASAAYSGNTIYF.

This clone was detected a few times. The CDR3 region is CASSPGFGGSYEQYF. The CDR3, as DNA: TGTGCCAGCAGCCCCGGCTTCGGGGGCTCCTACGAGCAGTACTTC. The V gene is TRBV7-9, the J gene TRBJ2-7; possibly TRBD2 for D (6 bases). The ends were cut back, 5 bases at V and 0 bases at J, with 14 bases in the middle. This CDR3 is 15 amino acids long. Germline V CDR1 and CDR2: SEHNR, FQNEAQ (reference sequence).

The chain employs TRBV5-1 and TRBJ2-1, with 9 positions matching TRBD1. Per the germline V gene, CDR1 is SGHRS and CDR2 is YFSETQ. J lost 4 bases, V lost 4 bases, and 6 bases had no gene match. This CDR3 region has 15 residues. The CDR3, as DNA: TGCGCCAGCAGCCTGGGACAGGGCCTGTACAATGAGCAGTTCTTC. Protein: CASSLGQGLYNEQFF.

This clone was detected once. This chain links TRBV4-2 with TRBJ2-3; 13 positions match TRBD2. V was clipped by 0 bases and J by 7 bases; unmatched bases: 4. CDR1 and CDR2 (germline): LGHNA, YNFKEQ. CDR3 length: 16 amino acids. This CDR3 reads CASSQELAGGGNTQYF. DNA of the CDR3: TGTGCCAGCAGCCAAGAACTAGCGGGAGGGGGAAATACGCAGTATTTT.

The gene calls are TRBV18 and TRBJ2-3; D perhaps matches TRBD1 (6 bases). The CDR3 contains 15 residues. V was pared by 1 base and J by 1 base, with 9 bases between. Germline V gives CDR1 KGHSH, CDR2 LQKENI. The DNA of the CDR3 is TGTGCCAGCTCACCACGGGACACACGCACAGATACGCAGTATTTT. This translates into CASSPRDTRTDTQYF.

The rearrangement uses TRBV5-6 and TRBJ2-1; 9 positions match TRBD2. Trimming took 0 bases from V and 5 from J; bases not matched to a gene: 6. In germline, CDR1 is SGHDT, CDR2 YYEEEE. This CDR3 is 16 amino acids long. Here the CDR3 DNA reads TGTGCCAGCAGCTTGGCGCAGCGGGAGGCCAACAATGAGCAGTTCTTC. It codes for CASSLAQREANNEQFF.

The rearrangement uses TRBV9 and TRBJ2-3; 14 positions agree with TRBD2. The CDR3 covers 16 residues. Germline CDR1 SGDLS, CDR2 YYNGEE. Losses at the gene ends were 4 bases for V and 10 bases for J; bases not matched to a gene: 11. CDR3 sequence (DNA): TGTGCCAGCAGCTTAGGGACTAGCGGGAGTCCCTATCCGCAGTATTTT. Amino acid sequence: CASSLGTSGSPYPQYF. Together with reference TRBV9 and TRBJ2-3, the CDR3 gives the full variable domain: DSGVTQTPKHLITATGQRVTLRCSPRSGDLSVYWYQQSLDQGLQFLIQYYNGEERAKGNILERFSAQQFPDLHSELNLSSLELGDSALYFCASSLGTSGSPYPQYFGPGTRLTVL.

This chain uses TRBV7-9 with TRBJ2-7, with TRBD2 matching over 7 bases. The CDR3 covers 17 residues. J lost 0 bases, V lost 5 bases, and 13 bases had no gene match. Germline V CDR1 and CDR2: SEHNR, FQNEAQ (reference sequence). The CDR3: CASSPLMGGGPSYEQYF. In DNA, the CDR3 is TGTGCCAGCAGCCCTCTCATGGGCGGGGGACCCTCCTACGAGCAGTACTTC.

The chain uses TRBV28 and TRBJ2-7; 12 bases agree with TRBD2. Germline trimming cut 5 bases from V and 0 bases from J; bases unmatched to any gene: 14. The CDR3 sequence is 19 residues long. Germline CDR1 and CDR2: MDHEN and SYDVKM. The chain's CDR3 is CASSAFPGLAGGSSYEQYF. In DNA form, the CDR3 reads TGTGCCAGCAGTGCTTTCCCGGGACTAGCGGGCGGGAGCTCCTACGAGCAGTACTTC.

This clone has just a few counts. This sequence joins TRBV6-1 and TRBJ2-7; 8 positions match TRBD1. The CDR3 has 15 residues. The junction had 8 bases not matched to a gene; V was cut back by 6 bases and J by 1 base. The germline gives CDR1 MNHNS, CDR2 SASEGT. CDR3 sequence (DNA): TGTGCCAGCAGGGAAACCGGGACAGGATCCTACGAGCAGTACTTC. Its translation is CASRETGTGSYEQYF.

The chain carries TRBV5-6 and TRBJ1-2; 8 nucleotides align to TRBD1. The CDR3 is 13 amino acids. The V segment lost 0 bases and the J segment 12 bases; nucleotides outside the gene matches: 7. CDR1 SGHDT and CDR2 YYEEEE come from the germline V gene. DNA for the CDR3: TGTGCCAGCAGCTTGGGTCTCGACAGGGGAGACACCTTC. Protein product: CASSLGLDRGDTF.

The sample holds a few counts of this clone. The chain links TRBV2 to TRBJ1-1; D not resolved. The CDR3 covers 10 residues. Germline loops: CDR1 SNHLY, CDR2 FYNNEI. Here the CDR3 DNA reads TGTGCATCACGGAGTGCTGAAGCTTTCTTT. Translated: CASRSAEAFF.

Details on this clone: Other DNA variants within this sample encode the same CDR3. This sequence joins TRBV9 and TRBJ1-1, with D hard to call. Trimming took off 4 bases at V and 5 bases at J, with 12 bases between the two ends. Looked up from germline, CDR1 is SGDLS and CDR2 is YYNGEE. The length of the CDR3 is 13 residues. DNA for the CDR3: TGTGCCAGCAGCTTCGGCGACGGGACTGAAGCTTTCTTT. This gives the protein CASSFGDGTEAFF. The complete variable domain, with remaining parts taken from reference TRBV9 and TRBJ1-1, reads DSGVTQTPKHLITATGQRVTLRCSPRSGDLSVYWYQQSLDQGLQFLIQYYNGEERAKGNILERFSAQQFPDLHSELNLSSLELGDSALYFCASSFGDGTEAFFGQGTRLTVV.

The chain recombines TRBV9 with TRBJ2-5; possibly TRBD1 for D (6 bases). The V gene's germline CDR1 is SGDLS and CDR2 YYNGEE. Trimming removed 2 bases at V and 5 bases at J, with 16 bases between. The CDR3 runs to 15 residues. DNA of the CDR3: TGTGCCAGCAGCGTGGGTCAGGGGTTCGGCGAGACCCAGTACTTC. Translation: CASSVGQGFGETQYF. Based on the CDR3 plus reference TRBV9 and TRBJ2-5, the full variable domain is DSGVTQTPKHLITATGQRVTLRCSPRSGDLSVYWYQQSLDQGLQFLIQYYNGEERAKGNILERFSAQQFPDLHSELNLSSLELGDSALYFCASSVGQGFGETQYFGPGTRLLVL.

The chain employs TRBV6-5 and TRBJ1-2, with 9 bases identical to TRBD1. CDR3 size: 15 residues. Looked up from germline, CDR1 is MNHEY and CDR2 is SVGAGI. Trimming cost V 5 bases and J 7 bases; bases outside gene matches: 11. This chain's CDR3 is CASSPPPGQGAGYTF. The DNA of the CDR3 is TGTGCCAGCAGTCCCCCTCCGGGACAGGGTGCTGGCTACACCTTC.

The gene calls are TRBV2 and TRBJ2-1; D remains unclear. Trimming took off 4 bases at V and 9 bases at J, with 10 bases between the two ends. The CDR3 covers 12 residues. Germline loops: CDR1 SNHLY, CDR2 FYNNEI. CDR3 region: CASSGFFGEQFF. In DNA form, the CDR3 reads TGTGCCAGCAGTGGCTTTTTCGGTGAGCAGTTCTTC. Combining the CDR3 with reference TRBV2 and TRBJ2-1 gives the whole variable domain EPEVTQTPSHQVTQMGQEVILRCVPISNHLYFYWYRQILGQKVEFLVSFYNNEISEKSEIFDDQFSVERPDGSNFTLKIRSTKLEDSAMYFCASSGFFGEQFFGPGTRLTVL.